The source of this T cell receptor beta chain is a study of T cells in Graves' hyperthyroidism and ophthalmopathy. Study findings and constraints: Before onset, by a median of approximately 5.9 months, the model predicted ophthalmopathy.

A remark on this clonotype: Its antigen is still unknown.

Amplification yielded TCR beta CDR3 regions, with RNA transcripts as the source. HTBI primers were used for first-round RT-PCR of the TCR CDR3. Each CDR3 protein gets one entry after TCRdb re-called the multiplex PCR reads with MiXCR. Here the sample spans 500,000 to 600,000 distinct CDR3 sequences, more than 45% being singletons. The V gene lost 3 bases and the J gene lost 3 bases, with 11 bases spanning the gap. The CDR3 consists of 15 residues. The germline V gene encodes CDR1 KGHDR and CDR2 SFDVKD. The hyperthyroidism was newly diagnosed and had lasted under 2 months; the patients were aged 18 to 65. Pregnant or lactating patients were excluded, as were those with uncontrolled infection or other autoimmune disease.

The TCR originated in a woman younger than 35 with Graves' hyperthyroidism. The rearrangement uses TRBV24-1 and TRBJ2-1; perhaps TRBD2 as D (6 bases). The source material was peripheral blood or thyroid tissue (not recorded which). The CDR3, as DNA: TGTGCCACCAGTGATCCGGGACTGCTCTACAATGAGCAGTTCTTC. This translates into CATSDPGLLYNEQFF.